A selection of T cell receptor beta chains follows, all from one sample in a study of blood T cell repertoires in COVID-19. The method was immunoSEQ multiplex PCR; TCRdb's version includes in-frame clones alone and lacks a portion of them. The sample contains a few hundred thousand clones, around four fifths of which appear only once. The sequencing sample was made of peripheral blood. The receptor set was obtained from a man in his sixties who had recovered from COVID-19. CDR3s include the opening cysteine and the closing phenylalanine or tryptophan. Each record gives: D gene, clone size, V gene, J gene, CDR3 DNA, CDR3 protein. The D gene is left open where the match is weak. Rows give clone size only sometimes, using once, few, many, or a class for an expanded clone.

>NA|NA|TRBV7-3|TRBJ2-7
TGTGCCAGCAGCGAGCAGGGTTGGACCGGCGAGCAGTACTTC
CASSEQGWTGEQYF
>TRBD2|NA|TRBV2|TRBJ2-5
TGTGCCAGCAGGAGACTAGCGGGGGGGACTCAAGAGACCCAGTACTTC
CASRRLAGGTQETQYF
>NA|NA|TRBV15|TRBJ1-2
TGTGCCACCAGCAGAGAAACAGGCTATGGCTACACCTTC
CATSRETGYGYTF
>NA|NA|TRBV18|TRBJ2-5
TGTGCCAGCTCAACCCGCCCGAGGGAGACCCAGTACTTC
CASSTRPRETQYF
>NA|NA|TRBV2|TRBJ2-7
TGTGCCAGCAATACAGGGCTGGACGAGCAGTACTTC
CASNTGLDEQYF
>NA|NA|TRBV18|TRBJ2-1
TGTGCCAGCTCGCCCGTTCCGGGACACGGGAAGGCGAATGAGCAGTTCTTC
CASSPVPGHGKANEQFF
>TRBD1|NA|TRBV15|TRBJ1-4
TGTGCCACCAGCAGAAACAGGGGGTCTGGTAATGAAAAACTGTTTTTT
CATSRNRGSGNEKLFF
>NA|NA|TRBV7-9|TRBJ1-2
TGTGCCAGCAGCTTAGGGACTTATGGCTACACCTTC
CASSLGTYGYTF
>TRBD2|NA|TRBV5-1|TRBJ2-3
TGCGCCAGCAGCTTGACCGCGGGGGGGGGCACAGATACGCAGTATTTT
CASSLTAGGGTDTQYF
>TRBD1|NA|TRBV6-6|TRBJ1-3
TGTGCCAGCAGTCCACGGACAGGGGGCAAGTCTGGAAACACCATATATTTT
CASSPRTGGKSGNTIYF
>TRBD1|few|TRBV19|TRBJ1-3
TGTGCCAGTAGTACAATTTGGGACAGGAGCTCTGGAAACACCATATATTTT
CASSTIWDRSSGNTIYF
>TRBD1|NA|TRBV28|TRBJ1-2
TGTGCCAGCACCCTCGGACAGGGAGCGTATGGCTACACCTTC
CASTLGQGAYGYTF
>TRBD2|NA|TRBV24-1|TRBJ2-1
TGTGCCACCAGTGATTTATGGCTAGCGGGGGGGCAGGTCAATGAGCAGTTCTTC
CATSDLWLAGGQVNEQFF
>NA|NA|TRBV29-1|TRBJ2-2
TGCAGCGTGGGACATAACACCGGGGAGCTGTTTTTT
CSVGHNTGELFF
>NA|NA|TRBV29-1|TRBJ2-5
TGCAGCGTTGGGCCCGGGGGAGAGACCCAGTACTTC
CSVGPGGETQYF
>NA|NA|TRBV6-5|TRBJ2-7
TGTGCCAGCAGCCCGGACTACTCCTACGAGCAGTACTTC
CASSPDYSYEQYF
>NA|NA|TRBV5-1|TRBJ2-1
TGCGCCAGCAGCTTGGGCCAGGGCATTGTGGATGAGCAGTTCTTC
CASSLGQGIVDEQFF
>NA|NA|TRBV2|TRBJ2-6
TGTGCCAGCACTCGGGATACCGCTGGGGCCAACGTCCTGACTTTC
CASTRDTAGANVLTF
>NA|NA|TRBV6-1|TRBJ1-4
TGTGCCAGCAGTGAAGCGAGTGTATTGCGGGCCGAAAAACTGTTTTTT
CASSEASVLRAEKLFF
>NA|few|TRBV2|TRBJ1-3
TGTGCCAGCAGTCTGGAGGGCTCTGGAAACACCATATATTTT
CASSLEGSGNTIYF
>NA|few|TRBV6-6|TRBJ1-2
TGTGCCAGCAGTCCGGCAGGGACATTGGGTGGCTACACCTTC
CASSPAGTLGGYTF
>TRBD1|NA|TRBV6-1|TRBJ1-5
TGTGCCAGCAGACTCAACAGGGGAGGTCAGCCCCAGCATTTT
CASRLNRGGQPQHF
>TRBD2|NA|TRBV27|TRBJ2-7
TGTGCCACCGGGACTAGCGGGGGGAGCTCCTACGAGCAGTACTTC
CATGTSGGSSYEQYF
>NA|few|TRBV5-4|TRBJ2-7
TGTGCCAGCCGTCGCCAGGGTGGTTACGAGCAGTACTTC
CASRRQGGYEQYF
>TRBD2|NA|TRBV11-2|TRBJ2-3
TGTGCCAGCAGCTTAGGGGCGGGGGGGCAAGATACGCAGTATTTT
CASSLGAGGQDTQYF
>TRBD2|NA|TRBV30|TRBJ2-1
TGTGCCTGGAGTGTCTCTCGGTGGAGCGGGGGCTCCTACAATGAGCAGTTCTTC
CAWSVSRWSGGSYNEQFF
>NA|NA|TRBV11-3|TRBJ2-1
TGTGCCAGCAGTCGAGGACAGAACCACGAGCAGTTCTTC
CASSRGQNHEQFF